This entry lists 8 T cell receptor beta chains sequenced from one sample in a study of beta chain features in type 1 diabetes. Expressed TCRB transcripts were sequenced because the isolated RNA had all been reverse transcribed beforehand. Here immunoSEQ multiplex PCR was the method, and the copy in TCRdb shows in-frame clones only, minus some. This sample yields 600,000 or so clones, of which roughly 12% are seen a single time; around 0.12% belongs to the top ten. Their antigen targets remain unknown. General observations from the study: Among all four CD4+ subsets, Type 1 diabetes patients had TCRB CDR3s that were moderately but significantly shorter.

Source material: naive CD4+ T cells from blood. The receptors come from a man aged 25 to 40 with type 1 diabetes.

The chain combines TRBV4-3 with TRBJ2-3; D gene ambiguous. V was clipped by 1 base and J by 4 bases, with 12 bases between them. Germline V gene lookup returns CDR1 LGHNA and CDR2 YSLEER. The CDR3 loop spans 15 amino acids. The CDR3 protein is CASSQGAGGSDTQYF. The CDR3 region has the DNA TGCGCCAGCAGCCAAGGGGCAGGTGGGTCAGATACGCAGTATTTT.

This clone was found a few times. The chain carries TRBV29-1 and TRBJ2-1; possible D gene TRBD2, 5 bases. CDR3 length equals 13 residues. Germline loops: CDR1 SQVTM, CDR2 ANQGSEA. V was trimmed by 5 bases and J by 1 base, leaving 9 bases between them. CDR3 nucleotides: TGCAGCGTTTCGGGAACATCCTACAATGAGCAGTTCTTC. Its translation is CSVSGTSYNEQFF.

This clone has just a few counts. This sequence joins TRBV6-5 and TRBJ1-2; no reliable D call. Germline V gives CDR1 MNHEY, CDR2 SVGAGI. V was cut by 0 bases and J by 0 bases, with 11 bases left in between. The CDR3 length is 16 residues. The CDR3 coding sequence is TGTGCCAGCAGTTACTCGGGCAGCATCTCTAACTATGGCTACACCTTC. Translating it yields CASSYSGSISNYGYTF.

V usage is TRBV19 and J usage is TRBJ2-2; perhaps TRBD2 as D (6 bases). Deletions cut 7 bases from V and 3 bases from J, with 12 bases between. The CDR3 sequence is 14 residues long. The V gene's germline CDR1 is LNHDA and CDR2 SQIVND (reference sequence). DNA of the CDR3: TGTGCCAGTACCCACTGGGGGGACACCGGGGAGCTGTTTTTT. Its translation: CASTHWGDTGELFF.

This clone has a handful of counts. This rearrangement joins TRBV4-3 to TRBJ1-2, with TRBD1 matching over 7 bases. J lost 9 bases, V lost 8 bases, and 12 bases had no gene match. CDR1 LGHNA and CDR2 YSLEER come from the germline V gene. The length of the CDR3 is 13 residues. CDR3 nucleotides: TGCGCCAGCCGAGACAGGGAGAGTATGCGCTACACCTTC. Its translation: CASRDRESMRYTF.

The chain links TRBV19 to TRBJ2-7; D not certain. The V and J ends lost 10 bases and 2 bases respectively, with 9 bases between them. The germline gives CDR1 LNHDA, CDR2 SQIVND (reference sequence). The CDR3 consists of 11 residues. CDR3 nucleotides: TGTGCCACCAGAACGACCTACGAGCAGTACTTC. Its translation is CATRTTYEQYF.

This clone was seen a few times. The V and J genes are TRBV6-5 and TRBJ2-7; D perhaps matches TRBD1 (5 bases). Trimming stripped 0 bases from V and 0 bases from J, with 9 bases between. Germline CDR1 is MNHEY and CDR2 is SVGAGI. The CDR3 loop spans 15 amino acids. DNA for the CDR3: TGTGCCAGCAGTTACTCGTTGCAGGGCTCCTACGAGCAGTACTTC. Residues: CASSYSLQGSYEQYF.

The DNA for the CDR3 is TGTGCCAGCAGCTCCACAAACACCGGGGAGCTGTTTTTT. The encoded protein is CASSSTNTGELFF. This chain joins TRBV7-3 and TRBJ2-2, with no clear D. Germline V gene data show CDR1 as SGHTA and CDR2 as FQGTGA. Trimming removed 4 bases from V and 2 bases from J, with 5 bases in between. CDR3 length: 13 residues.